The next 32 T cell receptor beta chains were all read from a single sample in a study of cytomegalovirus exposure and HLA in healthy donors. 13 Jbeta primers and 60 Vbeta primers were used for the PCR. Using immunoSEQ multiplex PCR, the repertoire was profiled, and TCRdb retains in-frame clones only, with some absent. The sample holds approximately 93,000 clones, 65% seen once. Sequenced sample: PBMCs. All receptors derive from a boy aged 10-17 years in good health and CMV-seropositive.

The chain recombines TRBV9 with TRBJ2-3, with D maybe TRBD1 (6 bases). Trimming took off 2 bases at V and 4 bases at J, with 8 bases between the two ends. The CDR3 runs 13 residues. Germline V gene sequence: CDR1 SGDLS, CDR2 YYNGEE. The CDR3 DNA reads as TGTGCCAGCAGCGTGGACAGAGCAGATACGCAGTATTTT. Amino acid sequence: CASSVDRADTQYF.

The genes are TRBV18 and TRBJ1-2; TRBD1 aligns across 11 bases. Germline assignment: CDR1 KGHSH and CDR2 LQKENI. Trimming took 3 bases from V and 6 from J; bases not matched to a gene: 6. This CDR3 has 15 residues. The CDR3 DNA follows: TGTGCCAGCTCACCGAAGGACAGGGGGCGCGATGGCTACACCTTC. Protein sequence: CASSPKDRGRDGYTF.

The chain recombines TRBV11-1 with TRBJ1-1; D possibly corresponds to TRBD1 (6 bases). Germline CDR1 reads SGHAT; CDR2 reads FQDESV (reference sequence). V was trimmed by 5 bases and J by 5 bases, leaving 18 bases between them. The CDR3 has 15 residues. CDR3 sequence: CASSLADSIGTEAFF. In DNA, the CDR3 is TGTGCCAGCAGCCTCGCGGACAGTATAGGGACTGAAGCTTTCTTT.

The chain couples TRBV5-1 to TRBJ1-1; tentatively, D is TRBD1 (6 bases). V was cut by 2 bases and J by 3 bases, with 20 bases left in between. The CDR3 has 17 amino acids. The germline gives CDR1 SGHRS, CDR2 YFSETQ. The CDR3 loop is CASSFGFNTGSHTEAFF. DNA for the CDR3: TGCGCCAGCAGCTTTGGTTTCAATACAGGGTCCCACACTGAAGCTTTCTTT.

This clone showed up just a few times. This rearrangement joins TRBV28 to TRBJ1-1; D is unresolved. Trimming cost V 2 bases and J 8 bases, with 15 bases left between them. Germline CDR1 and CDR2: MDHEN and SYDVKM. This CDR3 comprises 14 residues. CDR3: CASSLRWMGREAFF. CDR3 in DNA: TGTGCCAGCAGTTTAAGGTGGATGGGCCGGGAAGCTTTCTTT.

This clone was counted only a few times. The chain has TRBV19 and TRBJ2-6; D possibly corresponds to TRBD1 (5 bases). The length of the CDR3 is 13 residues. From germline, CDR1 is LNHDA and CDR2 SQIVND (reference sequence). Between the trimmed V and J ends, which lost 4 bases and 4 bases, there was a span of 5 bases. In nucleotides, the CDR3 is TGTGCCAGTAGTACAGGGGGGGCCAACGTCCTGACTTTC. It yields the protein CASSTGGANVLTF.

This chain links TRBV30 with TRBJ1-1; D might be TRBD1 (6 bases). The CDR3 runs to 17 residues. V lost 0 bases and J lost 5, with 22 bases in between. CDR1 GTSNPN and CDR2 SVGIG come from the germline V gene (reference sequence). The CDR3 loop is CAWSVKFHREIGTEAFF. As DNA, the CDR3 is TGTGCCTGGAGTGTAAAATTTCACAGGGAAATTGGGACTGAAGCTTTCTTT.

This rearrangement joins TRBV30 to TRBJ2-1, with D uncertain. V shed 0 bases and J shed 3 bases, with 6 bases lying between them. Germline V gene sequence: CDR1 GTSNPN, CDR2 SVGIG (reference sequence). The CDR3 runs to 13 residues. CDR3 nucleotide sequence: TGTGCCTGGAGTGTGCTACGCTACAATGAGCAGTTCTTC. It encodes CAWSVLRYNEQFF.

V usage is TRBV15 and J usage is TRBJ1-5; a possible D gene is TRBD1 (6 bases). Trimming took 0 bases from V and 6 from J, leaving 18 bases between them. Germline V gives CDR1 LNHNV, CDR2 YYDKDF (reference sequence). The CDR3 sequence is 17 residues long. The CDR3 nucleotides read TGTGCCACCAGCAGAGAGTCGCCTGGGGGCAGGTTTCAGCCCCAGCATTTT. This gives the protein CATSRESPGGRFQPQHF.

In this sample, this clone turned up once. This chain links TRBV6-1 with TRBJ2-1; 8 bases line up with TRBD1. CDR1 and CDR2 from the germline V gene are MNHNS and SASEGT. Germline trimming cut 3 bases from V and 8 bases from J; bases unmatched to any gene: 9. The CDR3 spans 15 residues. Here the CDR3 reads CASSDLDRAPDEQFF. In DNA form, the CDR3 reads TGTGCCAGCAGTGATTTGGACAGGGCTCCCGATGAGCAGTTCTTC.

The chain joins TRBV7-3 to TRBJ2-1, with D perhaps TRBD2 (5 bases). Trimming shortened V by 5 bases and J by 2 bases, and 16 bases separated the two germline ends. This CDR3 has 16 amino acids. From germline, CDR1 is SGHTA and CDR2 FQGTGA. The CDR3 reads CASSPTGGPPYNEQFF. The CDR3 DNA follows: TGTGCCAGCAGCCCCACTGGCGGGCCGCCCTACAATGAGCAGTTCTTC.

This clone was seen only a few times. The rearrangement links TRBV30 to TRBJ1-5, with TRBD1 matching 9 bases. The germline gives CDR1 GTSNPN, CDR2 SVGIG (reference sequence). CDR3 length: 15 residues. V gave up 2 bases and J gave up 4 bases; unmatched junction bases: 6. CDR3 in amino acids: CAWSSGTGMNQPQHF. CDR3 nucleotides: TGTGCCTGGAGTAGCGGGACAGGGATGAATCAGCCCCAGCATTTT.

The table lists this clone with a count of one. V gene TRBV2 combines with J gene TRBJ1-1; tentative D call: TRBD1 (5 bases). Looked up from germline, CDR1 is SNHLY and CDR2 is FYNNEI. The V end was cut by 9 bases, the J end by 3 bases, with 23 bases between. This CDR3 is built from 16 residues. CDR3 sequence: CARGQNSGVVDTEAFF. CDR3 sequence (DNA): TGTGCCAGAGGCCAAAATTCGGGGGTGGTGGACACTGAAGCTTTCTTT.

This sequence joins TRBV30 and TRBJ1-3; perhaps TRBD1 as D (5 bases). The CDR3 is 15 residues long. V dropped 3 bases and J dropped 4 bases, with 16 bases sitting between them. Germline CDR1 and CDR2: GTSNPN and SVGIG (reference sequence). The CDR3 DNA follows: TGTGCCTGGAGCCCGCTCGGGACTCCCGGAAACACCATATATTTT. This sequence encodes CAWSPLGTPGNTIYF. Variable domain in full (rest from reference TRBV30 and TRBJ1-3): SQTIHQWPATLVQPVGSPLSLECTVEGTSNPNLYWYRQAAGRGLQLLFYSVGIGQISSEVPQNLSASRPQDRQFILSSKKLLLSDSGFYLCAWSPLGTPGNTIYFGEGSWLTVV.

The V and J genes are TRBV5-6 and TRBJ2-7; no definite D call. This CDR3 comprises 12 residues. In germline, CDR1 is SGHDT, CDR2 YYEEEE. With 0 bases removed from V and 4 bases from J, the gap between germline ends came to 5 bases. The CDR3 sequence: CASSLDGYEQYF. DNA of the CDR3: TGTGCCAGCAGCTTGGACGGGTACGAGCAGTACTTC.

The chain couples TRBV7-9 to TRBJ2-2; tentative D call: TRBD1 (6 bases). Trimming cost V 5 bases and J 0 bases, with 13 bases left between them. Germline CDR1 SEHNR, CDR2 FQNEAQ (reference sequence). This CDR3 spans 16 amino acids. The CDR3 here is CASSRSQGANTGELFF. As DNA, the CDR3 is TGTGCCAGCAGCCGCTCACAGGGAGCGAACACCGGGGAGCTGTTTTTT.

This clone has just a few counts. The chain couples TRBV6-1 to TRBJ2-7; 9 bases map to TRBD1. CDR1 MNHNS and CDR2 SASEGT come from the germline V gene. With V trimmed by 7 bases and J by 2 bases, 6 bases remained unmatched. The CDR3 sequence is 14 residues long. In DNA, the CDR3 is TGTGCCAGCAACGTACAGGGGGCGCCCTACGAGCAGTACTTC. Translated, it gives CASNVQGAPYEQYF.

The chain recombines TRBV19 with TRBJ2-7; weak D call: TRBD1 (5 bases). Germline CDR1 is LNHDA and CDR2 is SQIVND (reference sequence). Trimming removed 4 bases from V and 4 bases from J, with 8 bases in between. CDR3 length: 12 residues. CDR3 in DNA: TGTGCCAGTAGTACGGACAATTACGAGCAGTACTTC. Translating it yields CASSTDNYEQYF.

This clone was seen a handful of times. The chain carries TRBV5-4 and TRBJ2-1; D possibly corresponds to TRBD1 (6 bases). V was clipped by 5 bases and J by 2 bases, with 14 bases between them. Germline V gene data show CDR1 as SGHNT and CDR2 as YYREEE (reference sequence). The CDR3 covers 15 residues. The chain's CDR3 is CASRAAGTPYNEQFF. The CDR3, as DNA: TGTGCCAGCAGGGCTGCCGGGACACCCTACAATGAGCAGTTCTTC.

The chain employs TRBV25-1 and TRBJ2-3; 7 nucleotides agree with TRBD1. Trimming at V came to 1 base and at J to 2 bases, leaving 3 bases not matched to a gene. Germline CDR1 and CDR2: MGHDK and SYGVNS. The CDR3 is 15 amino acids. The CDR3 sequence is CASSELGGLTDTQYF. The CDR3, as DNA: TGTGCCAGCAGTGAATTAGGGGGCCTCACAGATACGCAGTATTTT.

This chain joins TRBV10-3 and TRBJ2-1; D remains unclear. The V gene lost 7 bases and the J gene lost 0 bases, with 19 bases spanning the gap. The CDR3 is 17 residues long. CDR1 is ENHRY, CDR2 SYGVKD, per germline. Here the CDR3 reads CAIKLRNSSSSYNEQFF. The CDR3 coding sequence is TGTGCCATCAAACTAAGGAACTCGAGCAGCTCCTACAATGAGCAGTTCTTC.

The genes are TRBV11-2 and TRBJ2-7; D might be TRBD2 (7 bases). CDR3 length: 16 residues. The germline V and J ends were trimmed by 2 bases and 4 bases, with 18 bases remaining between them. Germline V gene data show CDR1 as SGHAT and CDR2 as FQNNGV. CDR3 DNA sequence: TGTGCCAGCAGCTTATGGGGGGGGGCAGGGTTTTACGAGCAGTACTTC. Translation gives CASSLWGGAGFYEQYF.

This sequence joins TRBV7-9 and TRBJ1-1; 9 bases map to TRBD1. J lost 1 base, V lost 6 bases, and 9 bases had no gene match. The germline gives CDR1 SEHNR, CDR2 FQNEAQ (reference sequence). The CDR3 contains 16 residues. This CDR3 is CASRRGDRDKNTEAFF. CDR3 in DNA: TGTGCCAGCAGAAGGGGGGACAGGGATAAGAACACTGAAGCTTTCTTT.

The genes are TRBV5-1 and TRBJ1-1; TRBD1 aligns across 8 bases. Germline assignment: CDR1 SGHRS and CDR2 YFSETQ. J was trimmed by 6 bases and V by 4 bases; bases with no gene match: 11. The CDR3 contains 15 residues. The CDR3 loop is CASSPTGGIDSEAFF. The CDR3 DNA follows: TGCGCCAGCAGCCCTACAGGGGGTATCGATTCTGAAGCTTTCTTT.

This sequence joins TRBV28 and TRBJ1-2; D gene unclear. This CDR3 contains 15 residues. The V and J ends lost 1 base and 1 base respectively, with 10 bases between them. The germline CDR1 and CDR2 sequences are MDHEN and SYDVKM. This CDR3 reads CASSLFGGVNYGYTF. CDR3 nucleotides: TGTGCCAGCAGTTTATTCGGCGGAGTTAACTATGGCTACACCTTC.

This chain joins TRBV10-1 and TRBJ2-1; 9 nucleotides match TRBD2. The CDR3 extends over 15 amino acids. Trimming removed 2 bases from V and 4 bases from J; junction bases left unmatched: 3. Germline CDR1 reads WNHNN; CDR2 reads SYGVQD (reference sequence). The DNA of the CDR3 is TGCGCCAGCAGTGAGGCTAGCGGGATATACAATGAGCAGTTCTTC. Its translation: CASSEASGIYNEQFF.

The genes are TRBV27 and TRBJ2-1; D gene uncertain. The V gene lost 4 bases and the J gene lost 4 bases, with 11 bases spanning the gap. CDR3 length: 14 amino acids. The germline CDR1 and CDR2 sequences are MNHEY and SMNVEV (reference sequence). As DNA, the CDR3 is TGTGCCAGCAGTTATAGTGGTGTTTACAATGAGCAGTTCTTC. Its protein is CASSYSGVYNEQFF.

This clone has more than one count but fewer than ten. The chain links TRBV5-1 to TRBJ1-5; 11 bases are shared with TRBD1. Germline V gene lookup returns CDR1 SGHRS and CDR2 YFSETQ. J lost 1 base, V lost 3 bases, and 0 bases had no gene match. This CDR3 has 15 residues. In nucleotides, the CDR3 is TGCGCCAGCAGCTGGACAGGGGGCAGCAATCAGCCCCAGCATTTT. Encoded protein: CASSWTGGSNQPQHF.

The V gene is TRBV15, the J gene TRBJ2-2; D is perhaps TRBD1 (6 bases). The CDR3 loop spans 17 amino acids. V was cut by 3 bases and J by 3 bases, with 17 bases left in between. Germline V gene lookup returns CDR1 LNHNV and CDR2 YYDKDF (reference sequence). CDR3 region: CATSRSNRVMDTGELFF. For the CDR3, the DNA is TGTGCCACCAGCAGGAGTAACAGGGTTATGGACACCGGGGAGCTGTTTTTT.

This chain connects TRBV29-1 to TRBJ1-1; no definite D call. CDR3 length: 8 amino acids. V was trimmed by 7 bases and J by 8 bases, leaving 5 bases between them. CDR1 is SQVTM and CDR2 is ANQGSEA in the germline V gene. This CDR3 is CSAQEAFF. For the CDR3, the DNA is TGCAGCGCTCAGGAAGCTTTCTTT.

The rearrangement uses TRBV30 and TRBJ1-1, with TRBD1 matching over 8 bases. The ends lost 3 bases at V and 4 bases at J; junction bases unmatched: 4. CDR1 GTSNPN and CDR2 SVGIG come from the germline V gene (reference sequence). The CDR3 contains 13 residues. CDR3 in amino acids: CAWRQGGSTEAFF. CDR3 DNA: TGTGCCTGGAGACAGGGGGGTTCCACTGAAGCTTTCTTT.

The genes are TRBV11-2 and TRBJ2-4; 8 nucleotides line up with TRBD1. CDR3 length equals 19 residues. V trimming: 2 bases; J trimming: 0 bases; junction bases outside the gene matches: 12. Germline CDR1 is SGHAT and CDR2 is FQNNGV. CDR3 region: CASSLQGAGVEVAKNIQYF. CDR3 DNA sequence: TGTGCCAGCAGCTTACAGGGGGCTGGGGTGGAGGTAGCCAAAAACATTCAGTACTTC.